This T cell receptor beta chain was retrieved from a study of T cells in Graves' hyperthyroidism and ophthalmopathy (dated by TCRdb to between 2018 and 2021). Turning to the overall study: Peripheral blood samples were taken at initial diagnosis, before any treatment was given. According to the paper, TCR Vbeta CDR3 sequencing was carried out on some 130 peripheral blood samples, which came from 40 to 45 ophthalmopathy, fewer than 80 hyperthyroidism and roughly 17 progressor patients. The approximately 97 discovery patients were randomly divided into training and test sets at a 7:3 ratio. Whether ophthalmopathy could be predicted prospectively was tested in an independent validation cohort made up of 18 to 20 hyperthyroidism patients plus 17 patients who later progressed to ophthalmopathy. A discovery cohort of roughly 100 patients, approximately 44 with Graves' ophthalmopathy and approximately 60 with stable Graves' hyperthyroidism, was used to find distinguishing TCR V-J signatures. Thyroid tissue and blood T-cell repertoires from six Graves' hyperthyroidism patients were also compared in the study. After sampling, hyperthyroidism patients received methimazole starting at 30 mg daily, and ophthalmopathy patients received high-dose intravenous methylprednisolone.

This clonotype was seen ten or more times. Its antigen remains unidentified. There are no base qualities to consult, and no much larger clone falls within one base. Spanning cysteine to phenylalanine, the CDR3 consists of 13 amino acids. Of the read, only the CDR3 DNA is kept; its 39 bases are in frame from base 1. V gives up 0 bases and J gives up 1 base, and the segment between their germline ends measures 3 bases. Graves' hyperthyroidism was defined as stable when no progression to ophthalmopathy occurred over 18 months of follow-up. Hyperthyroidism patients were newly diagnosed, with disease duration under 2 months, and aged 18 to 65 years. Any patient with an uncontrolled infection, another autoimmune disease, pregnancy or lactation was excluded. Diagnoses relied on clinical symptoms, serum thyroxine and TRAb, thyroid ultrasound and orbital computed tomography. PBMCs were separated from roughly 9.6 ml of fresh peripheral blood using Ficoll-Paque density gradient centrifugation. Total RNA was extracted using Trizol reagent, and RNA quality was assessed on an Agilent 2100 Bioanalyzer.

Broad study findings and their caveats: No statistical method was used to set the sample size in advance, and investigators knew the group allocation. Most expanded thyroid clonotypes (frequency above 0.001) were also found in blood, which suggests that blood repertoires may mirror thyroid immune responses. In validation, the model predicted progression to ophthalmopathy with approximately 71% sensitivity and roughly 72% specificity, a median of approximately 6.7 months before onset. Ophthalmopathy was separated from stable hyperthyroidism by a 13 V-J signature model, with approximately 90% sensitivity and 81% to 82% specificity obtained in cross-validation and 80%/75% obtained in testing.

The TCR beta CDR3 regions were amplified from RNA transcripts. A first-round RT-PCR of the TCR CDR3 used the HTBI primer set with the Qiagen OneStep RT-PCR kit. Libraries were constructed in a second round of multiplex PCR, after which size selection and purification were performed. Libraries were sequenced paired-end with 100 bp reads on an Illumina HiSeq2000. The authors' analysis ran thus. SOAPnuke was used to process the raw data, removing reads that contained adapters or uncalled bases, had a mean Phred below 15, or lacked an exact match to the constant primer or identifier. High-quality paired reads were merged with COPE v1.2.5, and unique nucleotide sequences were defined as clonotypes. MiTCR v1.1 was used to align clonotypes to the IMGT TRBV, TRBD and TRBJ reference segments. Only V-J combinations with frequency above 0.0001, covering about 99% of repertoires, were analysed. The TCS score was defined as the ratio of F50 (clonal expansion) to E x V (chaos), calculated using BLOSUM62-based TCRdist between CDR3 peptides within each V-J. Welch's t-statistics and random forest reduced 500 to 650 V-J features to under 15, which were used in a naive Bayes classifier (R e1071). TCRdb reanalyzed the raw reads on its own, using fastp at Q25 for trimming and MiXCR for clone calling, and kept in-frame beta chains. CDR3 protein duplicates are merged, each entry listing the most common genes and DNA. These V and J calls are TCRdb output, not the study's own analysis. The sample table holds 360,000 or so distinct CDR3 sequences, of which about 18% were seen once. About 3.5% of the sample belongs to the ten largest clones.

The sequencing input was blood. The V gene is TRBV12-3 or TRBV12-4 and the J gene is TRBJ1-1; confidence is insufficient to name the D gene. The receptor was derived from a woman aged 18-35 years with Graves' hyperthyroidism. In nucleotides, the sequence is TGTGCCAGCAGTTTAGCGGGGAACACTGAAGCTTTCTTT. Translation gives CASSLAGNTEAFF.